Sequencing of this T cell receptor beta chain was carried out in a study of blood T cell repertoires in COVID-19 (dated by TCRdb to 2018 to 2020). As for the study more broadly: Samples covering the acute and convalescent phases of COVID-19 were provided by collaborators in the United States, Italy and Spain. The material from the prospective study consisted of cDNA or gDNA derived from T cells, B-cell-depleted T cells, or PBMCs. The dataset comprised deeply sampled blood TCRbeta repertoires from subjects exposed to, actively infected with, or recovered from COVID-19. A freely available public database, intended as a resource for researchers studying the immune response to SARS-CoV-2, is where the repertoires were released. Samples were obtained from the ongoing ImmuneRACE study (first 160 participants) and from roughly 1,300 subjects provided by 6 global collaborators. A de-identified subject ID, COVID-19 status, age in years and sex were almost always included in the sample metadata. Where available, HLA class I and class II types were obtained from metadata supplied by the sample provider rather than from assay-based typing.

Points the paper makes about the study in general: How much clinical and demographic metadata was included differed by source and by participant, and the metadata was provided uncurated.

Relative to germline, V is 3 bases shorter and J is 4 bases shorter, with 15 bases between their ends. In the germline V gene, CDR1 corresponds to SGHAT and CDR2 to FQNNGV. The CDR3 goes from the cysteine to the phenylalanine over 15 residues. Kept here is only the CDR3 DNA, which spans 45 bases and is read in frame from base 1. TCRbeta CDR3 regions were amplified from genomic DNA using the immunoSEQ Assay, a bias-controlled multiplex PCR. The paper's data handling went like this. The number of nucleated cells in each sample was estimated by amplification of reference gene primers within the assay. To quantify the absolute abundance of each unique TCRbeta CDR3 rearrangement, sequence reads were collapsed and filtered. Productive Simpson clonality was computed per sample as the square root of Simpson's diversity index over productive rearrangements. The immuneACCESS repertoire file appears here via TCRdb, limited to in-frame rearrangements. These files lack a portion of the clones; in checked studies, under half of the deficit traces to unresolved V genes, and the cause of the others is not known. V, J and clone size derive from that table, while D and trimming were established from the DNA sequence. The sample table holds roughly 130,000 clones, of which 84% were seen once. The ten largest clonotypes hold 8.5% to 9% of the sample.

In Seattle, one collaborating source enrolled patients while the infection was active and tracked those patients longitudinally over the course of disease. The collaborating institutions used their own protocols to collect whole blood in K2EDTA tubes. For TCRbeta analysis, collaborators shipped samples in one of three forms: frozen whole blood, isolated PBMCs, or DNA extracted from either of those sample types. Of note for this clone: Its antigen has not been determined. No base qualities exist here, and no much larger clone lies one base off it.

The source material was peripheral blood. In this chain, TRBV11-2 is recombined with TRBJ2-5, with TRBD1 as a weak D call on 6 bases. This receptor was obtained from a man aged 25 to 40 with COVID-19, enrolled during active disease. The nucleotide sequence reads as follows: TGTGCCAGCAGCTTGTTTCCACAGGGTCCAGAGACCCAGTACTTC. Its product reads: CASSLFPQGPETQYF. Here the CDR3 is joined to the reference TRBV11-2 and TRBJ2-5 genes, and the full variable domain is: EAGVAQSPRYKIIEKRQSVAFWCNPISGHATLYWYQQILGQGPKLLIQFQNNGVVDDSQLPKDRFSAERLKGVDSTLKIQPAKLEDSAVYLCASSLFPQGPETQYFGPGTRLLVL.